A single sample gave rise to the 27 T cell receptor beta chains below, sequenced in a study of PD-L1 blockade in urothelial cancer (dated by TCRdb to about 2017). In the paper's terms, the time point label means: peripheral blood 6 weeks after treatment start. Library preparation was by the immunoSEQ multiplex PCR assay. The table comes from immuneACCESS by way of TCRdb, which keeps in-frame sequences with V and J called. Part of the clones is missing from these tables; in studies checked, under half for an unresolved V gene and the rest for unknown reasons. Recorded for this sample are about 19,000 clones; approximately 82% of them occurred a single time. Roughly 1.7% of the sample is in the top ten clones. Sample: PBMCs, taken around atezolizumab (anti-PD-L1) treatment. Receptor source: a man in his forties or fifties with urothelial cancer.

This chain links TRBV5-1 with TRBJ2-3, with 12 bases fitting TRBD2. CDR3 length: 16 residues. J gave up 1 base and V 3 bases, and 3 bases lay outside the gene matches. The germline gives CDR1 SGHRS, CDR2 YFSETQ. CDR3 coding DNA: TGCGCCAGCAGCTCGGGACTAGCGGGTCGCACAGATACGCAGTATTTT. Translating it yields CASSSGLAGRTDTQYF.

The gene calls are TRBV19 and TRBJ1-5; D remains ambiguous. The germline gives CDR1 LNHDA, CDR2 SQIVND (reference sequence). V dropped 7 bases and J dropped 4 bases, with 11 bases sitting between them. There are 13 residues in the CDR3. In DNA form, the CDR3 reads TGTGCCAGTAAAAACAGCATAAATCAGCCCCAGCATTTT. This encodes CASKNSINQPQHF.

This chain links TRBV19 with TRBJ1-2; 8 nucleotides match TRBD1. V lost 5 bases and J lost 4; bases outside the gene matches: 9. This CDR3 is built from 15 residues. Germline V lookup: CDR1 LNHDA, CDR2 SQIVND (reference sequence). CDR3 sequence (DNA): TGTGCCAGTAGTCTCGGACAGGGTGGTATCTATGGCTACACCTTC. Protein sequence: CASSLGQGGIYGYTF. The variable domain in full, with the rest retrieved from reference TRBV19 and TRBJ1-2, is DGGITQSPKYLFRKEGQNVTLSCEQNLNHDAMYWYRQDPGQGLRLIYYSQIVNDFQKGDIAEGYSVSREKKESFPLTVTSAQKNPTAFYLCASSLGQGGIYGYTFGSGTRLTVV.

The rearrangement uses TRBV2 and TRBJ2-4; tentative D call: TRBD1 (6 bases). The CDR3 contains 20 residues. Trimming took 5 bases from V and 0 from J, leaving 26 bases between them. Germline V gene data show CDR1 as SNHLY and CDR2 as FYNNEI. CDR3 loop: CASSMTVDGTNLLAKNIQYF. CDR3 nucleotide sequence: TGTGCCAGCAGTATGACAGTCGACGGGACAAATCTTCTAGCCAAAAACATTCAGTACTTC.

V and J are TRBV19 and TRBJ2-5, with TRBD2 identical over 7 bases. The CDR3 has 16 amino acids. The V gene end was trimmed by 1 base and the J gene end by 0 bases; junction bases not matched to a gene: 5. CDR1 is LNHDA and CDR2 is SQIVND in the germline V gene (reference sequence). The CDR3 loop is CASSIGGGGNQETQYF. The CDR3 DNA is TGTGCCAGTAGTATAGGTGGGGGGGGGAACCAAGAGACCCAGTACTTC.

This clone was counted between two and nine times. Within the sample, other DNA sequences also encode this same CDR3. The chain couples TRBV14 to TRBJ1-2; D gene unclear. CDR1 is SGHDN, CDR2 FVKESK, per germline. The V end lost 0 bases, the J end lost 0 bases, and 5 bases lay between the germline ends. The CDR3 has 14 amino acids. For the CDR3, the DNA is TGTGCCAGCAGCCAAGATCTAACTAACTATGGCTACACCTTC. Protein: CASSQDLTNYGYTF. Drawing the rest from reference TRBV14 and TRBJ1-2, the complete variable domain is EAGVTQFPSHSVIEKGQTVTLRCDPISGHDNLYWYRRVMGKEIKFLLHFVKESKQDESGMPNNRFLAERTGGTYSTLKVQPAELEDSGVYFCASSQDLTNYGYTFGSGTRLTVV.

The rearrangement links TRBV29-1 to TRBJ2-3; possibly TRBD1 for D (5 bases). Germline CDR1 and CDR2: SQVTM and ANQGSEA. The CDR3 runs 14 residues. Trimming took 6 bases from V and 0 from J, leaving 13 bases between them. CDR3 sequence reads: CSVSQGGSTDTQYF. The CDR3 nucleotides read TGCAGCGTCTCGCAGGGTGGGAGCACAGATACGCAGTATTTT.

V is TRBV2 and J is TRBJ1-5, with 7 bases fitting TRBD1. Germline V gene data show CDR1 as SNHLY and CDR2 as FYNNEI. This CDR3 is built from 16 residues. V trimming: 7 bases; J trimming: 0 bases; junction bases outside the gene matches: 9. DNA for the CDR3: TGTGCCAGCACGACAAAGACAGGGTATAGCAATCAGCCCCAGCATTTT. This translates into CASTTKTGYSNQPQHF.

This clone has just a few counts. The chain links TRBV12-5 to TRBJ2-5; 8 bases are a match to TRBD1. The CDR3 is 14 residues long. Per germline, CDR1 LGHNT and CDR2 FRNRAP. Trimming took 5 bases from V and 1 from J; bases not matched to a gene: 3. Here the CDR3 reads CASGTDRVQETQYF. The CDR3 DNA sequence: TGTGCTAGTGGTACGGACAGGGTCCAAGAGACCCAGTACTTC.

This clone was observed once. The chain uses TRBV5-1 and TRBJ1-5; perhaps TRBD1 as D (6 bases). V was trimmed by 0 bases and J by 6 bases, leaving 13 bases between them. The CDR3 runs to 15 residues. The germline V gene has CDR1 SGHRS and CDR2 YFSETQ. The chain's CDR3 is CASSLAGGAIQPQHF. The CDR3 DNA reads as TGCGCCAGCAGCTTGGCGGGGGGGGCAATTCAGCCCCAGCATTTT. Variable domain in full (rest from reference TRBV5-1 and TRBJ1-5): KAGVTQTPRYLIKTRGQQVTLSCSPISGHRSVSWYQQTPGQGLQFLFEYFSETQRNKGNFPGRFSGRQFSNSRSEMNVSTLELGDSALYLCASSLAGGAIQPQHFGDGTRLSIL.

The gene calls are TRBV5-6 and TRBJ1-1; 11 positions agree with TRBD1. After removal of 6 bases from V and 5 bases from J, the junction contained 9 bases not matched to a gene. Germline V gene lookup returns CDR1 SGHDT and CDR2 YYEEEE. This CDR3 has 15 amino acids. CDR3 nucleotides: TGTGCCAGCACCGGGGACAGGGGGAGGGATACTGAAGCTTTCTTT. Protein: CASTGDRGRDTEAFF. Filled out from reference TRBV5-6 and TRBJ1-1, the complete variable domain reads DAGVTQSPTHLIKTRGQQVTLRCSPKSGHDTVSWYQQALGQGPQFIFQYYEEEERQRGNFPDRFSGHQFPNYSSELNVNALLLGDSALYLCASTGDRGRDTEAFFGQGTRLTVV.

This sequence joins TRBV7-3 and TRBJ2-2, with D possibly matching TRBD2 (5 bases). CDR3 length equals 18 residues. Trimming took 1 base from V and 0 from J, leaving 15 bases between them. From germline, CDR1 is SGHTA and CDR2 FQGTGA. The CDR3 DNA sequence: TGTGCCAGCAGCTTAATCCCGCAGCGGATCGCGAACACCGGGGAGCTGTTTTTT. Protein: CASSLIPQRIANTGELFF.

J is TRBJ2-7 and V is TRBV2; 11 nucleotides align to TRBD2. The germline gives CDR1 SNHLY, CDR2 FYNNEI. J gave up 4 bases and V 8 bases, and 10 bases lay outside the gene matches. This CDR3 has 15 residues. In nucleotides, the CDR3 is TGTGCCAGCGGACCACTAGCGGGAGCTGGGTACGAGCAGTACTTC. Its protein product is CASGPLAGAGYEQYF.

This CDR3 reads CASSPRQAPYEQYV. The DNA for the CDR3 is TGTGCCAGCTCACCACGACAGGCGCCCTACGAGCAGTACGTC. The rearrangement links TRBV18 to TRBJ2-7; D might be TRBD1 (6 bases). The V end lost 1 base, the J end lost 2 bases, and 9 bases lay between the germline ends. From germline, CDR1 is KGHSH and CDR2 LQKENI. CDR3 length: 14 residues.

The chain has TRBV5-1 and TRBJ2-2, with TRBD2 identical over 9 bases. This CDR3 comprises 17 residues. With V trimmed by 4 bases and J by 4 bases, 11 bases remained unmatched. Germline assignment: CDR1 SGHRS and CDR2 YFSETQ. The CDR3 DNA reads TGCGCCAGCAGCCCGACGGCGGGGGGGCTGGGCACCGGGGAGCTGTTTTTT. This translates into CASSPTAGGLGTGELFF.

The chain has TRBV4-1 and TRBJ1-2; D is unclear. This CDR3 has 15 residues. In germline, CDR1 is MGHRA, CDR2 YSYEKL. Trimming shortened V by 2 bases and J by 3 bases, and 13 bases separated the two germline ends. The DNA of the CDR3 is TGCGCCAGCAGCCAACTTTCGCGTATGGACTATGGCTACACCTTC. Residues: CASSQLSRMDYGYTF.

This clone was recorded once. The J gene is TRBJ2-2, the V gene TRBV27, with D perhaps matching TRBD1 (6 bases). The germline gives CDR1 MNHEY, CDR2 SMNVEV (reference sequence). V was cut by 6 bases and J by 4 bases, with 12 bases left in between. The CDR3 has 14 residues. CDR3 DNA: TGTGCCAGCAGCCAGGACAGATCCACCGGGGAGCTGTTTTTT. It encodes CASSQDRSTGELFF.

The chain carries TRBV28 and TRBJ2-7, with 8 bases fitting TRBD2. With 5 bases clipped from V and 5 bases from J, the junction kept 20 bases outside the gene matches. This CDR3 is 18 amino acids long. Germline loops: CDR1 MDHEN, CDR2 SYDVKM. This chain's CDR3 is CASSRGGRLGLVSNEQYF. The CDR3 bases are TGTGCCAGCAGTCGGGGTGGGAGATTGGGACTAGTGAGCAACGAGCAGTACTTC. Complete variable domain (other parts from reference TRBV28 and TRBJ2-7): DVKVTQSSRYLVKRTGEKVFLECVQDMDHENMFWYRQDPGLGLRLIYFSYDVKMKEKGDIPEGYSVSREKKERFSLILESASTNQTSMYLCASSRGGRLGLVSNEQYFGPGTRLTVT.

This chain connects TRBV5-6 to TRBJ2-7; a possible D gene is TRBD2 (7 bases). The CDR3 runs to 16 residues. The ends were cut back, 0 bases at V and 1 base at J, with 14 bases in the middle. Looked up from germline, CDR1 is SGHDT and CDR2 is YYEEEE. The CDR3 here is CASSLAGGGRSYEQYF. In DNA form, the CDR3 reads TGTGCCAGCAGCTTGGCCGGGGGCGGGAGATCCTACGAGCAGTACTTC.

This clone has just a few counts. This chain links TRBV28 with TRBJ1-2, with TRBD1 as a possible D gene (5 bases). Germline V CDR1 and CDR2: MDHEN, SYDVKM. The CDR3 has 16 amino acids. V gave up 1 base and J gave up 8 bases, with 20 bases separating them. The CDR3 nucleotides read TGTGCCAGCAGTTTATTTTTATTGGGGTCCGGGGGAGGCTACACCTTC. Translation gives CASSLFLLGSGGGYTF.

Relative to its sample, this clone is medium-sized (0.01 to 0.1%). The J gene is TRBJ1-6, the V gene TRBV4-1; D remains ambiguous. This CDR3 region has 17 residues. Germline values: CDR1 MGHRA, CDR2 YSYEKL. The ends were cut back, 1 base at V and 3 bases at J, with 13 bases in the middle. CDR3 residues: CASSQGAGGDYNSPLHF. DNA of the CDR3: TGCGCCAGCAGCCAAGGGGCAGGCGGGGACTATAATTCACCCCTCCACTTT.

This clone was seen just once. The rearrangement uses TRBV7-2 and TRBJ2-1; 10 positions match TRBD2. The J segment lost 7 bases and the V segment lost 4 bases, leaving 7 bases of the junction unmatched. The CDR3 consists of 15 residues. Germline assignment: CDR1 SGHTA and CDR2 FQGNSA. CDR3 protein: CASSYLAGVSNEQFF. DNA of the CDR3: TGTGCCAGCAGCTACCTAGCGGGAGTTTCTAATGAGCAGTTCTTC. Looking up the rest from reference TRBV7-2 and TRBJ2-1 gives the full variable domain: GAGVSQSPSNKVTEKGKDVELRCDPISGHTALYWYRQSLGQGLEFLIYFQGNSAPDKSGLPSDRFSAERTGGSVSTLTIQRTQQEDSAVYLCASSYLAGVSNEQFFGPGTRLTVL.

The rearrangement joins TRBV29-1 to TRBJ1-1; D not certain. In germline, CDR1 is SQVTM, CDR2 ANQGSEA. There are 13 residues in the CDR3. Trimming shortened V by 4 bases and J by 6 bases, and 15 bases separated the two germline ends. CDR3 loop: CSVAESAASEAFF. CDR3 nucleotides: TGCAGCGTTGCAGAATCGGCGGCCTCTGAAGCTTTCTTT.

The gene calls are TRBV5-1 and TRBJ2-1, with D unresolved. The germline V gene has CDR1 SGHRS and CDR2 YFSETQ. The CDR3 extends over 13 amino acids. V lost 6 bases to trimming and J lost 8 bases, with 15 bases between them. CDR3 nucleotides: TGCGCCAGCAAAGTTTCACCTCGGGATGAGCAGTTCTTC. It encodes CASKVSPRDEQFF.

The chain joins TRBV28 to TRBJ2-7; 8 bases align to TRBD1. Germline trimming cut 4 bases from V and 7 bases from J; bases unmatched to any gene: 9. This CDR3 spans 14 amino acids. Per the germline V gene, CDR1 is MDHEN and CDR2 is SYDVKM. The CDR3, as DNA: TGTGCCAGCAGTTCCCATCAGGGGGCGCAGGAGCAGTACGTC. Its translation is CASSSHQGAQEQYV.

The rearrangement joins TRBV5-4 to TRBJ2-1; 15 bases are a match to TRBD2. The CDR3 is 16 residues long. Trimming cost V 4 bases and J 10 bases; bases outside gene matches: 9. The germline CDR1 and CDR2 sequences are SGHNT and YYREEE (reference sequence). CDR3 nucleotide sequence: TGTGCCAGCAGCACTCGGACTAGCGGGAGGGCCCGGGAGCAGTTCTTC. This codes for CASSTRTSGRAREQFF.

The chain joins TRBV4-2 to TRBJ2-1; 10 bases agree with TRBD2. Germline assignment: CDR1 LGHNA and CDR2 YNFKEQ. The V and J ends lost 0 bases and 0 bases, in that order; junction bases with no gene match: 8. The CDR3 runs 19 residues. DNA of the CDR3: TGTGCCAGCAGCCAAGAGGTAGCGGGAGGTCTAAGCTCCTACAATGAGCAGTTCTTC. Translating it yields CASSQEVAGGLSSYNEQFF.